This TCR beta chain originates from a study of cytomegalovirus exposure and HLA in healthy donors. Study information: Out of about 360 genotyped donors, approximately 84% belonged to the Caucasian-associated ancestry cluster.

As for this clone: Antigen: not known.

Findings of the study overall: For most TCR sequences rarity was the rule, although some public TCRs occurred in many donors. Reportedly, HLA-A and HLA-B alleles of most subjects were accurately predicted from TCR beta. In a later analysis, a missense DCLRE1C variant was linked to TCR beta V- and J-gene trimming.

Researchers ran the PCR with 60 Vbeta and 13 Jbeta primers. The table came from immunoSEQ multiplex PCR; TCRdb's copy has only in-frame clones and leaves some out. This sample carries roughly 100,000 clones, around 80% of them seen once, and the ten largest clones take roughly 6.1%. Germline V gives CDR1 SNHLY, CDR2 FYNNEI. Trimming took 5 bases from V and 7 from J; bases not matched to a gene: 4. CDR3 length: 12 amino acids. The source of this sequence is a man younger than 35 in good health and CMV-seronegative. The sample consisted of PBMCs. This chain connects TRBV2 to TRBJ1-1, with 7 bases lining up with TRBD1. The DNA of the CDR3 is TGTGCCAGCAGTCCGTGGGACAGTGAAGCTTTCTTT. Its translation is CASSPWDSEAFF.